This T cell receptor beta chain was sequenced in a study of T cell responses to AZD1222 COVID-19 vaccine. Findings of the study overall: Close to half of all spike-specific TCRs reportedly target regions of the variants that are unmutated.

Comments on this clone: The antigen is not known.

Generated by immunoSEQ multiplex PCR, the TCRdb table keeps only in-frame clones and is missing some. The sample contains 150,000 to 200,000 clones, approximately 89% of which appear only once. CDR1 is LGHDT and CDR2 is YNNKEL in the germline V gene (reference sequence). Trimming cost V 4 bases and J 0 bases, with 7 bases left between them. The CDR3 has 15 amino acids. J is TRBJ1-6 and V is TRBV3-1 (or the pseudogene TRBV3-2); TRBD1 is a possible D gene (5 bases). The sequencing here drew on peripheral blood, taken 28 days after the second AZD1222 dose. This receptor was taken from an adult who received the AZD1222 COVID-19 vaccine. CDR3 in DNA: TGTGCCAGCAGCCTCGACAGCTCCTATAATTCACCCCTCCACTTT. Its protein is CASSLDSSYNSPLHF.